The clone carrying this TCR beta chain has just a few counts. The CDR3 has 13 amino acids. CDR1 SQVTM and CDR2 ANQGSEA come from the germline V gene. V was clipped by 3 bases and J by 8 bases, with 13 bases between them. Making the TCR beta libraries involved quantitative 5'-RACE with molecular barcodes. TCRdb processed the 5' RACE reads anew with MiXCR; each CDR3 protein has one entry. Among about 280,000 distinct CDR3 sequences, 15% to 20% were seen once, and the ten largest hold 7.8%. The data were taken from a study of CD8 T cells in ankylosing spondylitis. Sequencing was done on a sample of blood, either unsorted or a sorted T cell fraction (not recorded which). The V and J genes are TRBV29-1 and TRBJ2-2, with a possible D match to TRBD1 (5 bases). This TCR was recovered from a male donor with ankylosing spondylitis or in good health (not recorded which). The CDR3 sequence is CSVELGPGGELFF. In DNA, the CDR3 is TGCAGCGTTGAGCTGGGGCCAGGTGGGGAGCTGTTTTTT.